Given below is one T cell receptor (beta chain) in context. Its antigen is not identified. TCRdb's copy holds only in-frame clones and misses some; the assay was immunoSEQ multiplex PCR. The data show 550,000 to 750,000 clones, 92% seen once. Trimming cost V 8 bases and J 7 bases, with 17 bases left between them. Per the germline V gene, CDR1 is MNHEY and CDR2 is SMNVEV (reference sequence). The CDR3 is 13 amino acids. The sample originates from a study of shared clonotypes between healthy human individuals. The study, taken as a whole, reports: Generation probability values for non-shared clonotypes were lower than those for clonotypes shared by all four donors. In general, naive subsets displayed greater estimated richness than memory subsets did.

Terminally differentiated effector memory CD45RA+ cells were excluded by CCR7 positive selection of CD45RO-negative cells. The sequence was obtained from a man aged 25-45 years in good health. The chain joins TRBV27 to TRBJ1-1, with D possibly being TRBD1 (6 bases). The sequencing sample was made of naive CD8+ T cells sorted from blood. CDR3 sequence (DNA): TGTGCCAGCCGCGTAGGGGGGGCGTATGAAGCTTTCTTT. As protein: CASRVGGAYEAFF.